This is a list of T cell receptor beta chains from one sample in a study of blood T cell repertoires in COVID-19. Only in-frame clones appear in the TCRdb table, and some are missing; sequencing was by immunoSEQ multiplex PCR. The data hold 110,000 or so clones, with 80% to 90% observed a single time. Material for sequencing was peripheral blood. Receptor source: a man in his forties with acute or convalescent COVID-19. Both conserved end residues are part of each CDR3. The D gene is left open where the match is weak. Clone size is not always given. Where it is, it says once, few, many or a class for expanded clones.

abundance: NA
d_gene: NA
v_gene: TRBV2
j_gene: TRBJ2-7
CDR3nt: TGTGCCAGCAACCCGGGTTGGAGTCGGGAGCAGTACTTC
CDR3aa: CASNPGWSREQYF

abundance: NA
d_gene: NA
v_gene: TRBV18
j_gene: TRBJ2-4
CDR3nt: TGTGCCAGCTCACCAGGCGGGGCCAAAAACATTCAGTACTTC
CDR3aa: CASSPGGAKNIQYF

abundance: NA
d_gene: TRBD1
v_gene: TRBV15
j_gene: TRBJ2-6
CDR3nt: TGTGCCACCAGCAGAACCCTGGGGACAGCACGCTCTGGGGCCAACGTCCTGACTTTC
CDR3aa: CATSRTLGTARSGANVLTF

abundance: NA
d_gene: NA
v_gene: TRBV7-9
j_gene: TRBJ2-7
CDR3nt: TGTGCCAGCTATAAGGGGGGGGGCGGCTACGAGCAGTACTTC
CDR3aa: CASYKGGGGYEQYF

abundance: NA
d_gene: TRBD1
v_gene: TRBV19
j_gene: TRBJ1-2
CDR3nt: TGTGCCAGTAGGAGGGGGGGAATCGGACAGGGGAACTATGGCTACACCTTC
CDR3aa: CASRRGGIGQGNYGYTF

abundance: few
d_gene: TRBD2
v_gene: TRBV9
j_gene: TRBJ2-7
CDR3nt: TGTGCCAGCAGCGTAGAGGCGGGAGGCAAATCCACCTACGAGCAGTACTTC
CDR3aa: CASSVEAGGKSTYEQYF

abundance: NA
d_gene: TRBD1
v_gene: TRBV6-5
j_gene: TRBJ1-3
CDR3nt: TGTGCCAGTGACAGGGTCTCTGGAAACACCATATATTTT
CDR3aa: CASDRVSGNTIYF

abundance: NA
d_gene: TRBD2
v_gene: TRBV9
j_gene: TRBJ2-4
CDR3nt: TGTGCCAGCAGTCGGGGGGGCGCAGATAACATTCAGTACTTC
CDR3aa: CASSRGGADNIQYF

abundance: once
d_gene: NA
v_gene: TRBV6-4
j_gene: TRBJ1-2
CDR3nt: TGTGCCAGCAGTGACGGGAGGTCTGGCTACACCTTC
CDR3aa: CASSDGRSGYTF

abundance: NA
d_gene: NA
v_gene: TRBV6-5
j_gene: TRBJ2-3
CDR3nt: TGTGCCAGCAGTCGACTCCAAGGCACAGATACGCAGTATTTT
CDR3aa: CASSRLQGTDTQYF

abundance: once
d_gene: NA
v_gene: TRBV23-1
j_gene: TRBJ1-2
CDR3nt: TGCGCCAGGAAGGAGTCCCCCACGAATAACTATGGCTACACCTTC
CDR3aa: CARKESPTNNYGYTF

abundance: NA
d_gene: TRBD1
v_gene: TRBV3-1/TRBV3-2
j_gene: TRBJ2-7
CDR3nt: TGTGCCAGCAGCCAAGCTTGGACAGGGGATGGTTTCGAGCAGTACTTC
CDR3aa: CASSQAWTGDGFEQYF

abundance: NA
d_gene: NA
v_gene: TRBV30
j_gene: TRBJ2-5
CDR3nt: TGTGCCTGGAGTGTGGTCGGGGGAATCCAAGAGACCCAGTACTTC
CDR3aa: CAWSVVGGIQETQYF

abundance: few
d_gene: TRBD1
v_gene: TRBV18
j_gene: TRBJ2-6
CDR3nt: TGTGCCAGCTCACCAAAGGCAGGGGGTACCTCTGGGGCCAACGTCCTGACTTTC
CDR3aa: CASSPKAGGTSGANVLTF

abundance: NA
d_gene: NA
v_gene: TRBV30
j_gene: TRBJ1-2
CDR3nt: TGTGCCTGGAGTGTTTTCGACATCGGACAGCGGAACTATGGCTACACCTTC
CDR3aa: CAWSVFDIGQRNYGYTF

abundance: few
d_gene: NA
v_gene: TRBV18
j_gene: TRBJ2-3
CDR3nt: TGTGCCAGCTCAAGAATCCGAGGAGATACGCAGTATTTT
CDR3aa: CASSRIRGDTQYF

abundance: NA
d_gene: TRBD1
v_gene: TRBV19
j_gene: TRBJ2-2
CDR3nt: TGTGCCAGTAGGTTGGACAGGCCACCTTGGTCGGAGCTGTTTTTT
CDR3aa: CASRLDRPPWSELFF

abundance: NA
d_gene: TRBD1
v_gene: TRBV12-3/TRBV12-4
j_gene: TRBJ2-7
CDR3nt: TGTGCCAGCGGGGACAGCTACGAGCAGTACTTC
CDR3aa: CASGDSYEQYF

abundance: once
d_gene: NA
v_gene: TRBV10-3
j_gene: TRBJ2-3
CDR3nt: TGTGCCATCAGTGGAGCGAAAGAGTCCACGGGCACAGATACGCAGTATTTT
CDR3aa: CAISGAKESTGTDTQYF

abundance: NA
d_gene: NA
v_gene: TRBV9
j_gene: TRBJ2-3
CDR3nt: TGTGCCAGCAGCGCATCCACAGATACGCAGTATTTT
CDR3aa: CASSASTDTQYF

abundance: NA
d_gene: NA
v_gene: TRBV7-3
j_gene: TRBJ1-1
CDR3nt: TGTGCCAGCAGCTCCTCGACAGGCACTGAAGCTTTCTTT
CDR3aa: CASSSSTGTEAFF

abundance: NA
d_gene: NA
v_gene: TRBV6-4
j_gene: TRBJ1-1
CDR3nt: TGTGCCAGCAGTGACTCTATGGGGGCCCGGGCTTTCTTT
CDR3aa: CASSDSMGARAFF

abundance: NA
d_gene: NA
v_gene: TRBV15
j_gene: TRBJ1-4
CDR3nt: TGTGCCACCAGCAGAGGAGTCGGTGCTAATGAAAAACTGTTTTTT
CDR3aa: CATSRGVGANEKLFF

abundance: few
d_gene: NA
v_gene: TRBV25-1
j_gene: TRBJ1-5
CDR3nt: TGTGCCAGCAGTGGAACAGGGACCAATCAGCCCCAGCATTTT
CDR3aa: CASSGTGTNQPQHF

abundance: NA
d_gene: NA
v_gene: TRBV28
j_gene: TRBJ2-7
CDR3nt: TGTGCCAGCAGGGAATACAGGGACTACGAGCAGTACTTC
CDR3aa: CASREYRDYEQYF

abundance: NA
d_gene: TRBD2
v_gene: TRBV6-2/TRBV6-3
j_gene: TRBJ2-5
CDR3nt: TGTGCCAGCAGCCCCTTGACTAGCGGGGGCACTGAGACCCAGTACTTC
CDR3aa: CASSPLTSGGTETQYF

abundance: NA
d_gene: TRBD1
v_gene: TRBV10-1
j_gene: TRBJ2-7
CDR3nt: TGCGCCAGCAGTACCAGCGGACAGGGAGTCACCTACGAGCAGTACTTC
CDR3aa: CASSTSGQGVTYEQYF

abundance: NA
d_gene: NA
v_gene: TRBV7-4
j_gene: TRBJ2-4
CDR3nt: TGTGCCAGCAGCTTATGGGGGGGCGGAGCGACGGCCAAAAACATTCAGTACTTC
CDR3aa: CASSLWGGGATAKNIQYF

abundance: NA
d_gene: TRBD1
v_gene: TRBV9
j_gene: TRBJ2-6
CDR3nt: TGTGCCAGCGGGAGGACAGGGTTTGGGGCCAACGTCCTGACTTTC
CDR3aa: CASGRTGFGANVLTF

abundance: NA
d_gene: NA
v_gene: TRBV24-1
j_gene: TRBJ2-4
CDR3nt: TGTGCCACCAGTGATTTGTCCGGGAACGGGGCCAAAAACATTCAGTACTTC
CDR3aa: CATSDLSGNGAKNIQYF

abundance: NA
d_gene: NA
v_gene: TRBV9
j_gene: TRBJ1-1
CDR3nt: TGTGCCAGCAGCGTAGTCAGCGTTAACACTGAAGCTTTCTTT
CDR3aa: CASSVVSVNTEAFF

abundance: NA
d_gene: TRBD2
v_gene: TRBV19
j_gene: TRBJ2-3
CDR3nt: TGTGCCAGTAGTAGCCCTAGCGGGGGCACAGATACGCAGTATTTT
CDR3aa: CASSSPSGGTDTQYF

abundance: NA
d_gene: TRBD1
v_gene: TRBV6-1
j_gene: TRBJ1-1
CDR3nt: TGTGCCAGCAGGGATCCGACAGGGATCGGCACTGAAGCTTTCTTT
CDR3aa: CASRDPTGIGTEAFF

abundance: NA
d_gene: NA
v_gene: TRBV4-3
j_gene: TRBJ2-1
CDR3nt: TGCGCCAGCAGCCAAGATGGTGGAGGCTCCTACAATGAGCAGTTCTTC
CDR3aa: CASSQDGGGSYNEQFF

abundance: NA
d_gene: NA
v_gene: TRBV23-1
j_gene: TRBJ2-2
CDR3nt: TGCGCCAGCAGTCTGGCAGGGGCCCCTCGAACGAACACCGGGGAGCTGTTTTTT
CDR3aa: CASSLAGAPRTNTGELFF

abundance: NA
d_gene: TRBD1
v_gene: TRBV3-1/TRBV3-2
j_gene: TRBJ2-7
CDR3nt: TGTGCCAGCAGCACCGGGACAGGTCCCTACGAGCAGTACTTC
CDR3aa: CASSTGTGPYEQYF

abundance: NA
d_gene: TRBD1
v_gene: TRBV7-8
j_gene: TRBJ1-6
CDR3nt: TGTGCCAGCAGCTCTATTCGGGGACAGGGGTTTGCGAGTAAAAATTCACCCCTCCACTTT
CDR3aa: CASSSIRGQGFASKNSPLHF

abundance: NA
d_gene: TRBD2
v_gene: TRBV3-1/TRBV3-2
j_gene: TRBJ2-7
CDR3nt: TGTGCCAGCAGCCAAGATTTTGCGGGGGGCTCCTACGAGCAGTACTTC
CDR3aa: CASSQDFAGGSYEQYF

abundance: NA
d_gene: NA
v_gene: TRBV29-1
j_gene: TRBJ2-5
CDR3nt: TGCAGCGCCAAGGACAACCAAGAGACCCAGTACTTC
CDR3aa: CSAKDNQETQYF

abundance: NA
d_gene: NA
v_gene: TRBV11-2
j_gene: TRBJ2-5
CDR3nt: TGTGCCAGCAGCTTATGGAAGGGGGGGTTTCTGGAGACCCAGTACTTC
CDR3aa: CASSLWKGGFLETQYF

abundance: NA
d_gene: NA
v_gene: TRBV2
j_gene: TRBJ1-1
CDR3nt: TGTGCCAGCAAGGGGGGAGGGTTTACTGAAGCTTTCTTT
CDR3aa: CASKGGGFTEAFF

abundance: NA
d_gene: NA
v_gene: TRBV27
j_gene: TRBJ1-1
CDR3nt: TGTGCCAGCAGGCAGGGTTCAGTTGAAGCTTTCTTT
CDR3aa: CASRQGSVEAFF

abundance: NA
d_gene: TRBD1
v_gene: TRBV10-3
j_gene: TRBJ2-5
CDR3nt: TGTGCCATCAGTGCACAGGGGGCCGGGACCCAGTACTTC
CDR3aa: CAISAQGAGTQYF

abundance: NA
d_gene: TRBD1
v_gene: TRBV29-1
j_gene: TRBJ1-4
CDR3nt: TGCAGCGTAGGGGACAGGGACGAAAAACTGTTTTTT
CDR3aa: CSVGDRDEKLFF

abundance: NA
d_gene: NA
v_gene: TRBV5-1
j_gene: TRBJ2-1
CDR3nt: TGCGCCAGCAGCTTAGGACTGGCTTACAATGAGCAGTTCTTC
CDR3aa: CASSLGLAYNEQFF

abundance: NA
d_gene: TRBD2
v_gene: TRBV9
j_gene: TRBJ2-5
CDR3nt: TGTGCCAGCAGCGTAACCGGCGGGGGGGAGACCCAGTACTTC
CDR3aa: CASSVTGGGETQYF